The 17 T cell receptor beta chains presented below share a single source sample, sequenced in a study of monozygotic twins with inflammatory bowel disease. Using the 5' RACE reads, TCRdb records one entry per CDR3 protein without DNA. The sample features fewer than 110,000 distinct CDR3 sequences, with around 1.9% in its top ten. The specimen was blood. These receptors originate from a human donor with ulcerative colitis or Crohn's disease, or a healthy co-twin of an affected twin (not recorded which).

V gene TRBV15 combines with J gene TRBJ1-1. CDR1 is LNHNV and CDR2 is YYDKDF in the germline V gene (reference sequence). The CDR3 runs 15 residues. The CDR3 protein is CATSRDKVVALEAFF.

The rearrangement joins TRBV20-1 to TRBJ2-1. The V gene's germline CDR1 is DFQATT and CDR2 SNEGSKA (reference sequence). The CDR3 runs 15 residues. The CDR3: CSARDYETHYNEQFF.

The chain is built from TRBV20-1 and TRBJ2-3. This CDR3 region has 14 residues. CDR1 is DFQATT, CDR2 SNEGSKA, per germline (reference sequence). CDR3 residues: CSARDGLATDTQYF.

The chain recombines TRBV4-3 with TRBJ2-7; no DNA is available, so the TRBD1 call from TCRdb remains unchecked. This CDR3 is built from 16 residues. Germline loops: CDR1 LGHNA, CDR2 YSLEER. CDR3: CASSQERAGRGYEQYF.

This rearrangement joins TRBV18 to TRBJ2-5; the TRBD2 assignment by TCRdb is unverifiable without DNA. The CDR3 length is 15 residues. Germline CDR1 KGHSH, CDR2 LQKENI. This chain's CDR3 is CASSPFDGEGETQYF. The variable domain in full, with the rest retrieved from reference TRBV18 and TRBJ2-5, is NAGVMQNPRHLVRRRGQEARLRCSPMKGHSHVYWYRQLPEEGLKFMVYLQKENIIDESGMPKERFSAEFPKEGPSILRIQQVVRGDSAAYFCASSPFDGEGETQYFGPGTRLLVL.

This chain links TRBV20-1 with TRBJ2-1. CDR1 DFQATT and CDR2 SNEGSKA come from the germline V gene (reference sequence). This CDR3 contains 13 residues. CDR3 region: CSASNSGGAEQFF.

The chain carries TRBV29-1 and TRBJ2-2. CDR3 size: 12 residues. From germline, CDR1 is SQVTM and CDR2 ANQGSEA. CDR3 residues: CSSGRSTGELFF.

The CDR3 sequence is CASSQPPDTQYF. The rearrangement joins TRBV12-3 or TRBV12-4 to TRBJ2-3. The CDR3 runs 12 residues.

V and J are TRBV29-1 and TRBJ2-2; with no DNA, the TCRdb D assignment of TRBD1 cannot be verified. The CDR3 runs 16 residues. Germline V gives CDR1 SQVTM, CDR2 ANQGSEA. CDR3 residues: CSVARGAASNTGELFF.

V usage is TRBV12-3 or TRBV12-4 and J usage is TRBJ1-5. The CDR3 sequence is 14 residues long. CDR3 amino acids: CASSPAAANQPQHF.

The rearrangement joins TRBV12-3 or TRBV12-4 to TRBJ2-3; TCRdb picks TRBD1, but there is no DNA to check that call. The CDR3 totals 14 residues. The chain's CDR3 is CASSNRDGTDTQYF.

The gene calls are TRBV28 and TRBJ2-1; the D call of TRBD2 rests on TCRdb alone, since no DNA is present to check it. CDR1 is MDHEN, CDR2 SYDVKM, per germline. The CDR3 extends over 16 amino acids. The CDR3 sequence is CASSPGLAGEYNEQFF. The full variable domain, rest sourced from reference TRBV28 and TRBJ2-1, is DVKVTQSSRYLVKRTGEKVFLECVQDMDHENMFWYRQDPGLGLRLIYFSYDVKMKEKGDIPEGYSVSREKKERFSLILESASTNQTSMYLCASSPGLAGEYNEQFFGPGTRLTVL.

The chain uses TRBV7-2 and TRBJ2-4; no DNA is available, so the TRBD1 call from TCRdb remains unchecked. The CDR3 has 14 residues. From germline, CDR1 is SGHTA and CDR2 FQGNSA. This chain's CDR3 is CASSLGGPHNIQYF.

CDR3 amino acids: CSSYRGGNEQFF. This rearrangement joins TRBV29-1 to TRBJ2-1; the TCRdb call, TRBD1, lacks DNA for checking. This CDR3 comprises 12 residues. The germline gives CDR1 SQVTM, CDR2 ANQGSEA.

This chain connects TRBV6-2 or TRBV6-3 to TRBJ1-5; checking the TCRdb D call of TRBD1 is not possible without DNA. This CDR3 spans 12 amino acids. Germline loops: CDR1 MNHEY, CDR2 SVGEGT. CDR3 sequence reads: CASGTGRQPQHF.

The rearrangement joins TRBV10-3 to TRBJ2-3; TCRdb outputs TRBD1, but without DNA this stays unchecked. Looked up from germline, CDR1 is ENHRY and CDR2 is SYGVKD. The CDR3 extends over 14 amino acids. The CDR3 sequence is CAIRISGGADTQYF.

The gene calls are TRBV15 and TRBJ2-2. There are 11 residues in the CDR3. Germline V CDR1 and CDR2: LNHNV, YYDKDF (reference sequence). CDR3 region: CATSVVGELFF.